Included here is one TCR beta chain sequence, with context. Its antigen is as yet unknown. The CDR3 runs 12 residues. V lost 6 bases and J 1 base, leaving 7 bases between the germline ends. Germline V lookup: CDR1 SGHDT, CDR2 YYEEEE. The data were produced by immunoSEQ multiplex PCR, yet TCRdb's version contains in-frame clones alone and is incomplete. Among about 53,000 clones listed, 80% to 95% were seen once. The data are from a study of early stage breast cancer tumors. Study overall: Of some 15 invasive breast tumors, more than ten were hormone receptor-positive, HER2-negative.

Notes on the study in general: Compared with adjacent normal breast tissue, tumors showed about 2.5-fold greater T cell density and higher clonality. Commonly generated sequences made up most enriched TCRB sequences shared between patients.

Sequencing was carried out using blood. The TCR sequence derives from a person aged 70 to 85 with breast cancer. The chain is built from TRBV5-6 and TRBJ2-5; no firm D call. The DNA of the CDR3 is TGTGCCAGCATTGGCCCCCAAGAGACCCAGTACTTC. This gives the protein CASIGPQETQYF. Full variable domain (missing parts from reference TRBV5-6 and TRBJ2-5): DAGVTQSPTHLIKTRGQQVTLRCSPKSGHDTVSWYQQALGQGPQFIFQYYEEEERQRGNFPDRFSGHQFPNYSSELNVNALLLGDSALYLCASIGPQETQYFGPGTRLLVL.